A single sample is the source of the 30 T cell receptor beta chains below, sequenced in a study of blood T cell repertoires in COVID-19. Sequencing used immunoSEQ multiplex PCR; TCRdb keeps in-frame clones, though not all of them. The data contain 300,000 to 500,000 clones, approximately 90% of them singletons. The material sequenced was PBMCs or T cells enriched from blood (not recorded which). All receptors derive from a woman aged 30 to 39 with acute COVID-19.

V gene TRBV4-3 combines with J gene TRBJ1-2, with D perhaps matching TRBD1 (5 bases). The CDR3 runs 16 residues. Germline assignment: CDR1 LGHNA and CDR2 YSLEER. With 1 base removed from V and 0 bases from J, the gap between germline ends came to 12 bases. The CDR3: CASSQVGGVPNYGYTF. DNA for the CDR3: TGCGCCAGCAGCCAAGTAGGAGGGGTCCCTAACTATGGCTACACCTTC.

The gene calls are TRBV4-1 and TRBJ1-6, with 8 bases fitting TRBD1. V shed 1 base, J shed 7 bases, and the junction held 12 bases outside the gene matches. CDR3 length: 18 amino acids. Germline CDR1 and CDR2: MGHRA and YSYEKL. CDR3 protein: CASSQGSFSGTGNSPLHF. CDR3 coding DNA: TGCGCCAGCAGCCAAGGATCTTTCTCCGGGACAGGAAATTCACCCCTCCACTTT.

Remarks on this clone: Other DNA sequences in the same sample also yield this CDR3. The CDR3 bases are TGTGCCAGCAGCTTAGGACAGGGTGCGTACGAGCAGTACTTC. Amino acids: CASSLGQGAYEQYF. J is TRBJ2-7 and V is TRBV5-6, with 8 bases aligning to TRBD1. Losses at the gene ends were 2 bases for V and 4 bases for J; bases not matched to a gene: 5. Germline CDR1 reads SGHDT; CDR2 reads YYEEEE. The CDR3 loop spans 14 amino acids. The full variable domain, its missing parts supplied by reference TRBV5-6 and TRBJ2-7, is DAGVTQSPTHLIKTRGQQVTLRCSPKSGHDTVSWYQQALGQGPQFIFQYYEEEERQRGNFPDRFSGHQFPNYSSELNVNALLLGDSALYLCASSLGQGAYEQYFGPGTRLTVT.

This clone has just a few counts. V and J are TRBV19 and TRBJ2-1, with D perhaps matching TRBD2 (5 bases). Per germline, CDR1 LNHDA and CDR2 SQIVND (reference sequence). Trimming shortened V by 5 bases and J by 1 base, and 12 bases separated the two germline ends. The CDR3 is 15 amino acids. The CDR3 sequence is CASSLGSVSYNEQFF. The CDR3 bases are TGTGCCAGTAGTTTGGGGAGCGTATCCTACAATGAGCAGTTCTTC.

The rearrangement uses TRBV9 and TRBJ2-7, with D maybe TRBD2 (6 bases). The V gene lost 3 bases and the J gene lost 1 base, with 17 bases spanning the gap. CDR3 length: 16 residues. Germline V CDR1 and CDR2: SGDLS, YYNGEE. CDR3 sequence: CASSAGALGGSYEQYF. The CDR3 DNA is TGTGCCAGCAGCGCCGGGGCCCTCGGAGGGTCCTACGAGCAGTACTTC.

V and J are TRBV5-4 and TRBJ2-1; D is perhaps TRBD1 (6 bases). CDR3 size: 16 residues. The germline V gene encodes CDR1 SGHNT and CDR2 YYREEE (reference sequence). Deletions cut 3 bases from V and 0 bases from J, with 13 bases between. CDR3 loop: CASSSAGARSYNEQFF. DNA for the CDR3: TGTGCCAGCAGCTCAGCAGGGGCCCGCTCCTACAATGAGCAGTTCTTC.

The V call is TRBV24-1, the J call TRBJ2-5; the D gene is possibly TRBD2 (6 bases). V lost 5 bases and J lost 5, with 8 bases in between. CDR1 is KGHDR and CDR2 is SFDVKD in the germline V gene. This CDR3 is built from 12 residues. In nucleotides, the CDR3 is TGTGCCACCAGTGGGAGCGGGGAGACCCAGTACTTC. This encodes CATSGSGETQYF.

The gene calls are TRBV18 and TRBJ2-7; 7 nucleotides align to TRBD1. This CDR3 comprises 16 residues. Germline V gene sequence: CDR1 KGHSH, CDR2 LQKENI. Unmatched junction bases numbered 9, after V lost 1 base and J lost 3 bases. The CDR3 DNA reads as TGTGCCAGCTCACCACTTGCGACAGGGAGATTCTACGAGCAGTACTTC. This translates into CASSPLATGRFYEQYF.

The chain carries TRBV10-1 and TRBJ1-2; no clear D gene. The CDR3 runs to 13 residues. CDR1 and CDR2 (germline): WNHNN, SYGVQD (reference sequence). The V gene lost 4 bases and the J gene lost 2 bases, with 8 bases spanning the gap. CDR3: CASSVVQNYGYTF. Written as DNA, the CDR3 is TGCGCCAGCAGTGTTGTGCAGAACTATGGCTACACCTTC.

The chain carries TRBV6-5 and TRBJ1-2; weak D call: TRBD1 (6 bases). This CDR3 has 15 residues. Trimming removed 6 bases from V and 3 bases from J, with 17 bases in between. CDR1 and CDR2 from the germline V gene are MNHEY and SVGAGI. CDR3 region: CASSSGGARYYGYTF. As DNA, the CDR3 is TGTGCCAGCAGCTCGGGGGGGGCTAGATACTATGGCTACACCTTC.

V gene TRBV6-2 or TRBV6-3 combines with J gene TRBJ1-2; TRBD1 matches at 7 bases. Germline CDR1 reads MNHEY; CDR2 reads SVGEGT. V lost 5 bases, J lost 2 bases, and 11 bases stayed unmatched. There are 16 residues in the CDR3. For the CDR3, the DNA is TGTGCCAGCAGTCCGCACCGGACAGGTTCGAACTATGGCTACACCTTC. Translating it yields CASSPHRTGSNYGYTF.

This chain links TRBV29-1 with TRBJ1-3, with D possibly matching TRBD1 (6 bases). The CDR3 loop spans 13 amino acids. Germline CDR1 and CDR2: SQVTM and ANQGSEA. V was trimmed by 2 bases and J by 1 base, leaving 6 bases between them. The CDR3 region has the DNA TGCAGCGTTGAACAGGGGTCTGGAAACACCATATATTTT. Translated, it gives CSVEQGSGNTIYF. Combining the CDR3 with reference TRBV29-1 and TRBJ1-3 gives the whole variable domain SAVISQKPSRDICQRGTSLTIQCQVDSQVTMMFWYRQQPGQSLTLIATANQGSEATYESGFVIDKFPISRPNLTFSTLTVSNMSPEDSSIYLCSVEQGSGNTIYFGEGSWLTVV.

The chain has TRBV24-1 and TRBJ2-7; tentatively, D is TRBD2 (5 bases). The CDR3 is made up of 16 amino acids. The germline CDR1 and CDR2 sequences are KGHDR and SFDVKD. V lost 9 bases to trimming and J lost 1 base, with 21 bases between them. The DNA of the CDR3 is TGTGCCACCTTTCCGGGGTACAGACCTTCTTCCTACGAGCAGTACTTC. This translates into CATFPGYRPSSYEQYF.

V and J are TRBV2 and TRBJ1-4; weak D call: TRBD1 (5 bases). Germline V gene lookup returns CDR1 SNHLY and CDR2 FYNNEI. This CDR3 region has 17 residues. The V gene lost 2 bases and the J gene lost 3 bases, with 16 bases spanning the gap. The CDR3 DNA reads TGTGCCAGCAGTGAATTTGGGGGGAGCAGGCCTAATGAAAAACTGTTTTTT. Residues: CASSEFGGSRPNEKLFF.

The chain recombines TRBV5-1 with TRBJ2-6; a weak D match, TRBD2 (5 bases). Per the germline V gene, CDR1 is SGHRS and CDR2 is YFSETQ. Trimming took off 7 bases at V and 0 bases at J, with 11 bases between the two ends. The CDR3 totals 15 residues. CDR3 in amino acids: CASRLTSSGANVLTF. The CDR3 coding sequence is TGCGCCAGCCGCCTCACTAGCTCTGGGGCCAACGTCCTGACTTTC.

The genes are TRBV11-2 and TRBJ2-1, with D maybe TRBD2 (5 bases). There are 14 residues in the CDR3. Germline values: CDR1 SGHAT, CDR2 FQNNGV. Trimming stripped 5 bases from V and 3 bases from J, with 11 bases between. CDR3 region: CASSPTEVYNEQFF. CDR3 bases: TGTGCCAGCAGCCCGACGGAGGTCTACAATGAGCAGTTCTTC.

The genes are TRBV21-1 and TRBJ1-1; TRBD1, the D gene given by the table, was not confirmed from the DNA. TRBV21-1 is listed as a pseudogene. This CDR3 comprises 12 residues. CDR3 nucleotide sequence: TGTGCCAGCGGGGCTCTGAACACTGAAGCTTTCTTT. Protein: CASGALNTEAFF.

The J gene is TRBJ1-6, the V gene TRBV19, with D possibly matching TRBD1 (5 bases). V was pared by 1 base and J by 7 bases, with 11 bases between. The CDR3 extends over 15 amino acids. The germline V gene encodes CDR1 LNHDA and CDR2 SQIVND (reference sequence). CDR3 in DNA: TGTGCCAGTAGTATAGGGGGGAGGGCCAATTCACCCCTCCACTTT. Its translation is CASSIGGRANSPLHF.

As concerns this clone: Other DNA sequences within the sample encode an identical CDR3. The V call is TRBV5-1, the J call TRBJ2-1; maybe TRBD1 (6 bases). Germline CDR1 is SGHRS and CDR2 is YFSETQ. V was pared by 0 bases and J by 4 bases, with 8 bases between. The CDR3 extends over 14 amino acids. CDR3 nucleotides: TGCGCCAGCAGCTTGGGTGACAGGTACAATGAGCAGTTCTTC. It codes for CASSLGDRYNEQFF. Supplemented by reference TRBV5-1 and TRBJ2-1, the full variable domain reads KAGVTQTPRYLIKTRGQQVTLSCSPISGHRSVSWYQQTPGQGLQFLFEYFSETQRNKGNFPGRFSGRQFSNSRSEMNVSTLELGDSALYLCASSLGDRYNEQFFGPGTRLTVL.

The CDR3 DNA follows: TGTGCCAGCAGCTCTTGGAGGGAAGGGCTGAACTATGGCTACACCTTC. Encoded protein: CASSSWREGLNYGYTF. This chain joins TRBV7-9 and TRBJ1-2, with D uncertain. This CDR3 has 16 amino acids. Germline lookup yields CDR1 SEHNR and CDR2 FQNEAQ (reference sequence). V lost 4 bases, J lost 2 bases, and 17 bases lay in between.

The V call is TRBV6-5, the J call TRBJ2-7, with a weak D call TRBD1 (5 bases). CDR1 and CDR2 from the germline V gene are MNHEY and SVGAGI. CDR3 length: 14 residues. V lost 3 bases and J 4 bases, leaving 13 bases between the germline ends. The DNA of the CDR3 is TGTGCCAGCAGTTATACAGGTCCAGGGTACGAGCAGTACTTC. Translating it yields CASSYTGPGYEQYF.

J is TRBJ1-5 and V is TRBV27; 7 bases are shared with TRBD1. Trimming took 6 bases from V and 7 from J; bases not matched to a gene: 3. Germline values: CDR1 MNHEY, CDR2 SMNVEV (reference sequence). CDR3 length: 12 residues. The CDR3 DNA reads TGTGCCAGCAGGAACAGGGGCCAGCCCCAGCATTTT. Encoded protein: CASRNRGQPQHF.

The chain carries TRBV7-8 and TRBJ2-7, with 12 bases aligning to TRBD2. The CDR3 runs 16 residues. The V gene end was trimmed by 6 bases and the J gene end by 4 bases; junction bases not matched to a gene: 10. CDR1 and CDR2 from the germline V gene are SGHVS and FQNEAQ. The CDR3: CASRNRLAGAMYEQYF. Written as DNA, the CDR3 is TGTGCCAGCAGGAATAGACTAGCGGGGGCGATGTACGAGCAGTACTTC.

In DNA, the CDR3 is TGCGCCAGCAGCCAAGGGTGGGGCGGTAGTCAGCCCCAGCATTTT. Its protein is CASSQGWGGSQPQHF. The chain uses TRBV4-3 and TRBJ1-5, with a weak D call TRBD1 (5 bases). Germline V gives CDR1 LGHNA, CDR2 YSLEER. Trimming left V 1 base short and J 6 bases short, with 13 bases between. CDR3 length: 15 amino acids.

The chain has TRBV2 and TRBJ2-2, with D tentatively TRBD2 (6 bases). The CDR3 is 16 residues long. The V end was cut by 7 bases, the J end by 0 bases, with 15 bases between. Per germline, CDR1 SNHLY and CDR2 FYNNEI. Here the CDR3 DNA reads TGTGCCAGCACCCCCGGGACTCCTTCGAACACCGGGGAGCTGTTTTTT. Its protein product is CASTPGTPSNTGELFF.

The CDR3 loop is CSASDPGTSTDTQYF. CDR3 bases: TGCAGTGCTAGTGATCCGGGGACTAGCACAGATACGCAGTATTTT. The V call is TRBV20-1, the J call TRBJ2-3, with a tentative D call TRBD2 (6 bases). The CDR3 has 15 residues. The V and J ends lost 3 bases and 0 bases respectively, with 13 bases between them. Germline V gene lookup returns CDR1 DFQATT and CDR2 SNEGSKA (reference sequence).

This rearrangement joins TRBV24-1 to TRBJ1-1; no clear D gene. The CDR3 has 15 amino acids. Between the trimmed V and J ends, which lost 9 bases and 0 bases, there was a span of 16 bases. CDR1 is KGHDR, CDR2 SFDVKD, per germline. CDR3 sequence reads: CATLPTLVMNTEAFF. CDR3 in DNA: TGTGCCACCCTCCCTACCTTGGTCATGAACACTGAAGCTTTCTTT.

This chain connects TRBV5-8 to TRBJ2-7, with 11 bases that match TRBD1. CDR3 size: 16 residues. V trimming: 2 bases; J trimming: 3 bases; junction bases outside the gene matches: 7. Germline V CDR1 and CDR2: SGHTS, YDEGEE. The CDR3 here is CASSLRKGQGDYEQYF. As DNA, the CDR3 is TGTGCCAGCAGCTTACGAAAGGGACAGGGGGACTACGAGCAGTACTTC.

This chain uses TRBV4-2 with TRBJ1-5, with a possible D match to TRBD1 (6 bases). CDR1 LGHNA and CDR2 YNFKEQ come from the germline V gene. This CDR3 region has 16 residues. Trimming pared 0 bases from V and 0 bases from J, leaving 9 bases between. The CDR3 reads CASSQDGRGSNQPQHF. DNA for the CDR3: TGTGCCAGCAGCCAAGACGGCAGGGGTAGCAATCAGCCCCAGCATTTT.

Worth noting for this clone: At the DNA level, this CDR3 is encoded by other sequences in the same sample as well. The J gene is TRBJ2-7, the V gene TRBV5-1, with D perhaps matching TRBD2 (5 bases). The CDR3 covers 11 residues. Per germline, CDR1 SGHRS and CDR2 YFSETQ. The V end lost 0 bases, the J end lost 7 bases, and 5 bases lay between the germline ends. The CDR3 is CASSLAGEQYF. The CDR3 DNA sequence: TGCGCCAGCAGCTTGGCGGGGGAGCAGTACTTC. Combining the CDR3 with reference TRBV5-1 and TRBJ2-7 gives the whole variable domain KAGVTQTPRYLIKTRGQQVTLSCSPISGHRSVSWYQQTPGQGLQFLFEYFSETQRNKGNFPGRFSGRQFSNSRSEMNVSTLELGDSALYLCASSLAGEQYFGPGTRLTVT.